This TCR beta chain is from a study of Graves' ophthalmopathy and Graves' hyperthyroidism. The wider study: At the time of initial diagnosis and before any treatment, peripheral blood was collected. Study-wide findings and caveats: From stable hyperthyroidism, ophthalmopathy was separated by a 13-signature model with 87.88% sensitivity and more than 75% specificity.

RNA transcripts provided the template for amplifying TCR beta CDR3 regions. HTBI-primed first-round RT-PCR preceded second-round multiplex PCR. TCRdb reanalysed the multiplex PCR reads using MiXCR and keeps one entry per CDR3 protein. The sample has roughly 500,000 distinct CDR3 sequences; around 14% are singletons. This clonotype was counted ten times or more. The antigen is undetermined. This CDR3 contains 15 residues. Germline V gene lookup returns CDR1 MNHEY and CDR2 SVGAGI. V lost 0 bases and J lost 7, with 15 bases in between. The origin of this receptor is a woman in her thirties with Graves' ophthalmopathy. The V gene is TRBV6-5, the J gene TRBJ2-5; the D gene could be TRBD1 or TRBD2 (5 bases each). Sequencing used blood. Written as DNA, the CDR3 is TGTGCCAGCAGTTACTCCTTTAGGGGCGAGGGGACCCAGTACTTC. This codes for CASSYSFRGEGTQYF.